The sequence of this T cell receptor beta chain was determined in a study of T cells after yellow fever vaccination. Study-wide context: Preparation of fractions with low cell numbers was performed using SMART-Seq v4 Ultra Low Input. Whole-study results and caveats: Although most clonotypes did not, a small share appeared in both CD4 and CD8 compartments.

The authors made TCR cDNA by 5'RACE template switching, adding a universal primer site and UMIs. TCRdb recomputed calls from the 5' RACE reads with MiXCR, one row per CDR3 protein. The top ten clones hold roughly a fifth of a sample with 300,000 to 350,000 distinct CDR3 sequences, roughly 4.3% of them seen once. This clonotype turned up a few times. Antigen: not known. The sample consisted of PBMCs, taken 15 days after the yellow fever booster vaccination. This TCR was sampled from a man between 18 and 35 years old who received the YFV17D yellow fever vaccine.

The CDR3 reads CSYNRDIQETQYF. The CDR3 DNA sequence: TGCAGTTATAACAGGGACATTCAAGAGACCCAGTACTTC. V gene TRBV29-1 combines with J gene TRBJ2-5, with D perhaps TRBD1 (6 bases). This CDR3 contains 13 residues. From germline, CDR1 is SQVTM and CDR2 ANQGSEA.